Below are 7 T cell receptor beta chains sequenced from a single sample in a study of blood T cell repertoires in COVID-19. Clones were sequenced by immunoSEQ multiplex PCR, and TCRdb holds only the in-frame ones, with some missing. The data show roughly 34,000 clones, approximately 80% seen once. Source material: peripheral blood. The receptors originated from a man aged 80 or over with acute or convalescent COVID-19.

This chain links TRBV19 with TRBJ2-7, with a tentative D call TRBD2 (6 bases). Trimming removed 3 bases at V and 3 bases at J, with 15 bases between. Germline V CDR1 and CDR2: LNHDA, SQIVND (reference sequence). The CDR3 consists of 15 residues. The CDR3 reads CASSISGQKVYEQYF. The DNA for the CDR3 is TGTGCCAGTAGTATTAGCGGCCAGAAGGTCTACGAGCAGTACTTC.

The chain couples TRBV7-2 to TRBJ2-2, with 10 bases identical to TRBD2. CDR1 is SGHTA and CDR2 is FQGNSA in the germline V gene. This CDR3 contains 16 residues. Unmatched junction bases numbered 16, after V lost 5 bases and J lost 13 bases. The DNA of the CDR3 is TGTGCCAGCAGCCCAGGAGGGGGGCTAGCGGGAGCGGGGCTGTTTTTT. Amino acids: CASSPGGGLAGAGLFF.

The chain recombines TRBV6-5 with TRBJ2-7; a possible D gene is TRBD1 (5 bases). The CDR3 loop spans 13 amino acids. Germline V CDR1 and CDR2: MNHEY, SVGAGI. The ends were cut back, 2 bases at V and 5 bases at J, with 10 bases in the middle. The CDR3 coding sequence is TGTGCCAGCAGTTACGCAGGGCCCCACGAGCAGTACTTC. As protein: CASSYAGPHEQYF.

The chain has TRBV27 and TRBJ2-7; 14 positions match TRBD2. Looked up from germline, CDR1 is MNHEY and CDR2 is SMNVEV (reference sequence). V was pared by 0 bases and J by 4 bases, with 5 bases of the junction left unmatched. The CDR3 has 17 amino acids. CDR3 residues: CASSLSGLAGAAYEQYF. In DNA, the CDR3 is TGTGCCAGCAGTTTATCGGGACTAGCGGGAGCGGCATACGAGCAGTACTTC.

The rearrangement links TRBV19 to TRBJ1-2; D gene uncertain. The ends were cut back, 2 bases at V and 2 bases at J, with 12 bases in the middle. Germline V gene data show CDR1 as LNHDA and CDR2 as SQIVND (reference sequence). The CDR3 has 15 residues. In DNA, the CDR3 is TGTGCCAGTAGTATATCGGCAGGAACCAACTATGGCTACACCTTC. Encoded protein: CASSISAGTNYGYTF.

The rearrangement joins TRBV7-2 to TRBJ2-3; unclear D gene. V shed 1 base and J shed 2 bases, with 10 bases lying between them. Looked up from germline, CDR1 is SGHTA and CDR2 is FQGNSA. The CDR3 spans 15 residues. The chain's CDR3 is CASSLGPAATDTQYF. As DNA, the CDR3 is TGTGCCAGCAGCTTAGGGCCTGCGGCCACAGATACGCAGTATTTT.

V usage is TRBV3-1 (or the pseudogene TRBV3-2) and J usage is TRBJ1-2; possibly TRBD1 for D (6 bases). CDR3 size: 17 residues. Germline V gene data show CDR1 as LGHDT and CDR2 as YNNKEL (reference sequence). Trimming took off 0 bases at V and 8 bases at J, with 22 bases between the two ends. The CDR3 loop reads CASSQEAGHHLYGGYTF. In nucleotides, the CDR3 is TGTGCCAGCAGCCAAGAAGCGGGACACCATTTGTATGGGGGCTACACCTTC.